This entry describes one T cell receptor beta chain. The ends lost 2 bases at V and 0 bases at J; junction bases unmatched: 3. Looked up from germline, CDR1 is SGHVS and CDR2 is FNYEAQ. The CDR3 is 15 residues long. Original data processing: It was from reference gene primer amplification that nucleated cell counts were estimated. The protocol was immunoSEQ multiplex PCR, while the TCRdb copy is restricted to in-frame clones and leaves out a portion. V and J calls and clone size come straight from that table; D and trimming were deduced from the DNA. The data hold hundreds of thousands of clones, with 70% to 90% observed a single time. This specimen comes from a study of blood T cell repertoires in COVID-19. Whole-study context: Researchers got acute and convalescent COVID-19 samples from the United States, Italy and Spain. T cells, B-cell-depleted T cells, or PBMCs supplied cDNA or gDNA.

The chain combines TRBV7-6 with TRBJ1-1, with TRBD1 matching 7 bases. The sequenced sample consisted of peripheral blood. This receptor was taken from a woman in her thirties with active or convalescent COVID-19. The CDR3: CASSLSTGLNTEAFF. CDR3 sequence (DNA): TGTGCCAGCAGCTTATCGACAGGGCTGAACACTGAAGCTTTCTTT.